Each of the 27 T cell receptor beta chains below was sequenced from the same sample in a study of control samples from healthy donors and cancer patients (dated by TCRdb to about 2020). Libraries were made using the immunoSEQ multiplex PCR assay. Imported from immuneACCESS, the table was reduced by TCRdb to in-frame sequences with V and J called. These copies leave out some clones; in studies compared against another copy, an unresolved V gene accounts for under half, and the cause of the remainder is not known. The sample records some 130,000 clones, approximately 89% of which are singletons. The biggest ten clones account for over 6.5% of the sample. Sequencing was carried out using PBMCs. Receptors originate from a man aged 45-65 years with head and neck cancer.

The chain links TRBV24-1 to TRBJ2-2; D remains unclear. The CDR3 sequence is 15 residues long. In germline, CDR1 is KGHDR, CDR2 SFDVKD. Trimming left V 0 bases short and J 1 base short, with 5 bases between. The CDR3 spells CATSDLHKNTGELFF. CDR3 DNA sequence: TGTGCCACCAGTGATTTGCACAAGAACACCGGGGAGCTGTTTTTT.

The rearrangement links TRBV19 to TRBJ2-1; 9 bases match TRBD2. This CDR3 has 15 amino acids. CDR1 and CDR2 from the germline V gene are LNHDA and SQIVND (reference sequence). With V trimmed by 5 bases and J by 9 bases, 11 bases remained unmatched. The CDR3 sequence: CASSSVVAGASEQFF. The CDR3 DNA follows: TGTGCCAGTAGTTCGGTGGTAGCGGGAGCCAGTGAGCAGTTCTTC.

The J gene is TRBJ1-4, the V gene TRBV7-9; perhaps TRBD1 as D (5 bases). Looked up from germline, CDR1 is SEHNR and CDR2 is FQNEAQ (reference sequence). The CDR3 contains 14 residues. Trimming removed 7 bases from V and 5 bases from J, with 14 bases in between. The CDR3 sequence: CASTKGRENEKLFF. The DNA for the CDR3 is TGTGCCAGCACCAAGGGACGGGAGAATGAAAAACTGTTTTTT. Full variable domain (remainder filled in from reference TRBV7-9 and TRBJ1-4): DTGVSQNPRHKITKRGQNVTFRCDPISEHNRLYWYRQTLGQGPEFLTYFQNEAQLEKSRLLSDRFSAERPKGSFSTLEIQRTEQGDSAMYLCASTKGRENEKLFFGSGTQLSVL.

This CDR3 is CASSFSVSGPTDTQYF. The DNA for the CDR3 is TGTGCCAGCAGTTTTAGTGTTTCAGGGCCCACAGATACGCAGTATTTT. The chain employs TRBV28 and TRBJ2-3; D might be TRBD1 (5 bases). Trimming left V 3 bases short and J 2 bases short, with 15 bases between. Germline V lookup: CDR1 MDHEN, CDR2 SYDVKM. The CDR3 sequence is 16 residues long. The full variable domain, in which reference TRBV28 and TRBJ2-3 provide the parts outside the CDR3, is DVKVTQSSRYLVKRTGEKVFLECVQDMDHENMFWYRQDPGLGLRLIYFSYDVKMKEKGDIPEGYSVSREKKERFSLILESASTNQTSMYLCASSFSVSGPTDTQYFGPGTRLTVL.

The chain joins TRBV24-1 to TRBJ2-5, with TRBD1 matching 9 bases. The junction had 2 bases not matched to a gene; V was cut back by 1 base and J by 6 bases. This CDR3 contains 14 residues. Germline values: CDR1 KGHDR, CDR2 SFDVKD. CDR3 loop: CATSDLTGGQTQYF. The DNA of the CDR3 is TGTGCCACCAGTGATTTAACAGGGGGCCAGACCCAGTACTTC.

The genes are TRBV28 and TRBJ1-1, with TRBD1 matching 7 bases. V gave up 7 bases and J gave up 1 base; unmatched junction bases: 6. CDR1 is MDHEN and CDR2 is SYDVKM in the germline V gene. The CDR3 extends over 14 amino acids. This chain's CDR3 is CASNSEGANTEAFF. In DNA form, the CDR3 reads TGTGCCAGCAACTCTGAGGGGGCGAACACTGAAGCTTTCTTT.

The rearrangement joins TRBV27 to TRBJ2-7; D uncertain. V gave up 6 bases and J gave up 5 bases, with 2 bases separating them. CDR1 is MNHEY and CDR2 is SMNVEV in the germline V gene (reference sequence). The CDR3 length is 9 residues. This CDR3 is CASRNEQYF. DNA for the CDR3: TGTGCCAGCAGGAACGAGCAGTACTTC.

The genes are TRBV6-5 and TRBJ2-1; no clear D. This CDR3 is 14 amino acids long. Germline V gives CDR1 MNHEY, CDR2 SVGAGI. With 7 bases removed from V and 7 bases from J, the gap between germline ends came to 17 bases. CDR3 nucleotide sequence: TGTGCCAGCACCCCGTCGGGCAGATCTAATGAGCAGTTCTTC. Translating it yields CASTPSGRSNEQFF.

The chain links TRBV5-1 to TRBJ2-7; the D gene is possibly TRBD2 (5 bases). The CDR3 covers 14 residues. Germline V gives CDR1 SGHRS, CDR2 YFSETQ. The V and J ends lost 4 bases and 2 bases respectively, with 13 bases between them. Here the CDR3 DNA reads TGCGCCAGCAGCCCGATGCGGGCCACCTACGAGCAGTACTTC. Translated: CASSPMRATYEQYF.

The J gene is TRBJ1-2, the V gene TRBV5-4; D might be TRBD1 (6 bases). Per germline, CDR1 SGHNT and CDR2 YYREEE (reference sequence). Trimming cost V 3 bases and J 0 bases, with 15 bases left between them. The CDR3 is 16 amino acids. The CDR3 protein is CASSWAGGRSNYGYTF. The DNA for the CDR3 is TGTGCCAGCAGCTGGGCGGGGGGGCGATCTAACTATGGCTACACCTTC.

V is TRBV28 and J is TRBJ2-2, with 9 bases lining up with TRBD1. Germline-derived CDR1 and CDR2 are MDHEN and SYDVKM. CDR3 length: 14 residues. Trimming cost V 6 bases and J 7 bases; bases outside gene matches: 6. This chain's CDR3 is CASRTGGADGELFF. As DNA, the CDR3 is TGTGCCAGCAGAACAGGGGGCGCGGACGGGGAGCTGTTTTTT.

The chain joins TRBV28 to TRBJ2-2, with TRBD2 matching 12 bases. V dropped 10 bases and J dropped 4; count of bases not matched to a gene: 7. The germline CDR1 and CDR2 sequences are MDHEN and SYDVKM. This CDR3 region has 15 residues. As DNA, the CDR3 is TGTGCCACTCTAGCGGGAGGGCTTGTCACCGGGGAGCTGTTTTTT. This gives the protein CATLAGGLVTGELFF.

The rearrangement joins TRBV14 to TRBJ2-3, with D maybe TRBD2 (5 bases). Germline CDR1 SGHDN, CDR2 FVKESK. The CDR3 loop spans 17 amino acids. The germline V and J ends were trimmed by 4 bases and 3 bases, with 20 bases remaining between them. CDR3 amino acids: CASSLGPEGSGTDTQYF. CDR3 in DNA: TGTGCCAGCAGCCTAGGACCGGAAGGGAGCGGAACAGATACGCAGTATTTT.

This chain connects TRBV10-1 to TRBJ2-1, with 10 bases that match TRBD2. The CDR3 covers 15 residues. V shed 1 base, J shed 8 bases, and the junction held 5 bases outside the gene matches. The germline CDR1 and CDR2 sequences are WNHNN and SYGVQD (reference sequence). The chain's CDR3 is CASSELTSGKDEQFF. Here the CDR3 DNA reads TGCGCCAGCAGTGAGTTAACTAGCGGGAAGGATGAGCAGTTCTTC.

The chain uses TRBV7-9 and TRBJ2-3; D gene unclear. V was trimmed by 5 bases and J by 4 bases, leaving 22 bases between them. The germline CDR1 and CDR2 sequences are SEHNR and FQNEAQ (reference sequence). The CDR3 length is 17 residues. The CDR3: CASSTKVGPTTADTQYF. Here the CDR3 DNA reads TGTGCCAGCAGCACAAAGGTCGGGCCTACGACGGCAGATACGCAGTATTTT.

The chain carries TRBV27 and TRBJ2-5; 7 bases are shared with TRBD1. V was pared by 6 bases and J by 3 bases, with 4 bases of the junction left unmatched. The CDR3 totals 13 residues. The V gene's germline CDR1 is MNHEY and CDR2 SMNVEV (reference sequence). The chain's CDR3 is CASRPGTEETQYF. The DNA for the CDR3 is TGTGCCAGCAGACCCGGGACAGAAGAGACCCAGTACTTC.

V gene TRBV5-1 combines with J gene TRBJ1-5; D is unclear. Trimming stripped 3 bases from V and 3 bases from J, with 10 bases between. CDR3 length equals 14 residues. Germline values: CDR1 SGHRS, CDR2 YFSETQ. The CDR3 protein is CASSSGLLNQPQHF. The DNA for the CDR3 is TGCGCCAGCAGCTCCGGACTCCTCAATCAGCCCCAGCATTTT.

The chain is built from TRBV21-1 and TRBJ2-1; the D call in the table, TRBD1, was not verified against the DNA. TRBV21-1 is labeled a pseudogene. CDR3 length: 20 amino acids. The CDR3 coding sequence is TGTGCCAGCAGCGAACCGGGACAGCCTTCTCCATCTTCCGGTAGCAATGAGCAGTTCTTC. This sequence encodes CASSEPGQPSPSSGSNEQFF.

The chain links TRBV5-1 to TRBJ2-3; unclear D gene. The germline V gene has CDR1 SGHRS and CDR2 YFSETQ. V was cut by 2 bases and J by 3 bases, with 7 bases left in between. The CDR3 is 13 residues long. The chain's CDR3 is CASSLGSTDTQYF. CDR3 sequence (DNA): TGCGCCAGCAGCTTAGGGTCGACAGATACGCAGTATTTT.

This clone was observed once. The chain uses TRBV6-5 and TRBJ1-1; D gene unclear. CDR1 is MNHEY, CDR2 SVGAGI, per germline. Trimming cost V 3 bases and J 0 bases, with 8 bases left between them. CDR3 size: 14 residues. CDR3 nucleotides: TGTGCCAGCAGTTATCGGGAAATGAACACTGAAGCTTTCTTT. This sequence encodes CASSYREMNTEAFF.

V is TRBV11-2 and J is TRBJ2-2; D remains unclear. Trimming pared 4 bases from V and 5 bases from J, leaving 17 bases between. The CDR3 covers 16 residues. Per germline, CDR1 SGHAT and CDR2 FQNNGV. The CDR3 spells CASSSYDRFLTGELFF. The DNA for the CDR3 is TGTGCCAGCAGCTCGTACGATAGGTTCTTAACCGGGGAGCTGTTTTTT.

This clone was counted between two and nine times. The chain carries TRBV27 and TRBJ2-4, with 10 bases matching TRBD1. The J segment lost 6 bases and the V segment lost 0 bases, leaving 8 bases of the junction unmatched. This CDR3 has 17 amino acids. Germline CDR1 and CDR2: MNHEY and SMNVEV (reference sequence). The CDR3 protein is CASSLSKRQGAVNIQYF. The CDR3 DNA follows: TGTGCCAGCAGTTTATCAAAGAGACAGGGGGCGGTAAACATTCAGTACTTC.

The chain combines TRBV6-6 with TRBJ2-5; the match to TRBD1 covers 7 bases. The CDR3 runs 15 residues. Germline V CDR1 and CDR2: MNHNY, SVGAGI (reference sequence). With V trimmed by 5 bases and J by 5 bases, 11 bases remained unmatched. CDR3 DNA: TGTGCCAGCAGTACGGGAAACAGGGGTATGGAGACCCAGTACTTC. It translates to CASSTGNRGMETQYF.

The rearrangement uses TRBV7-2 and TRBJ1-3; maybe TRBD1 (6 bases). This CDR3 has 15 amino acids. Germline assignment: CDR1 SGHTA and CDR2 FQGNSA. With 1 base removed from V and 5 bases from J, the gap between germline ends came to 12 bases. Here the CDR3 DNA reads TGTGCCAGCAGCTTAGGGGGGGACACCAGAAACACCATATATTTT. Its protein product is CASSLGGDTRNTIYF.

The chain has TRBV5-1 and TRBJ2-4; D possibly uses TRBD1 or TRBD2 (5 bases each). CDR1 is SGHRS and CDR2 is YFSETQ in the germline V gene. The V and J ends lost 4 bases and 6 bases respectively, with 14 bases between them. The CDR3 has 14 amino acids. CDR3 residues: CASSVRDGPNIQYF. The CDR3 DNA sequence: TGCGCCAGCAGCGTCCGGGACGGACCAAACATTCAGTACTTC.

The V call is TRBV2, the J call TRBJ2-3; TRBD1 might be the D (5 bases). The germline V gene encodes CDR1 SNHLY and CDR2 FYNNEI. The CDR3 runs 14 residues. Trimming took 7 bases from V and 0 from J, leaving 11 bases between them. CDR3 DNA sequence: TGTGCCAGCATGGGGCAGACTAGCACAGATACGCAGTATTTT. Translating gives CASMGQTSTDTQYF.

V is TRBV5-6 and J is TRBJ2-1; no clear D gene. V was cut by 0 bases and J by 8 bases, with 12 bases left in between. Germline values: CDR1 SGHDT, CDR2 YYEEEE. The CDR3 sequence is 14 residues long. The CDR3 spells CASSLDGRVYEQFF. In DNA, the CDR3 is TGTGCCAGCAGCTTGGACGGACGGGTGTATGAGCAGTTCTTC. The full variable domain, in which reference TRBV5-6 and TRBJ2-1 provide the parts outside the CDR3, is DAGVTQSPTHLIKTRGQQVTLRCSPKSGHDTVSWYQQALGQGPQFIFQYYEEEERQRGNFPDRFSGHQFPNYSSELNVNALLLGDSALYLCASSLDGRVYEQFFGPGTRLTVL.